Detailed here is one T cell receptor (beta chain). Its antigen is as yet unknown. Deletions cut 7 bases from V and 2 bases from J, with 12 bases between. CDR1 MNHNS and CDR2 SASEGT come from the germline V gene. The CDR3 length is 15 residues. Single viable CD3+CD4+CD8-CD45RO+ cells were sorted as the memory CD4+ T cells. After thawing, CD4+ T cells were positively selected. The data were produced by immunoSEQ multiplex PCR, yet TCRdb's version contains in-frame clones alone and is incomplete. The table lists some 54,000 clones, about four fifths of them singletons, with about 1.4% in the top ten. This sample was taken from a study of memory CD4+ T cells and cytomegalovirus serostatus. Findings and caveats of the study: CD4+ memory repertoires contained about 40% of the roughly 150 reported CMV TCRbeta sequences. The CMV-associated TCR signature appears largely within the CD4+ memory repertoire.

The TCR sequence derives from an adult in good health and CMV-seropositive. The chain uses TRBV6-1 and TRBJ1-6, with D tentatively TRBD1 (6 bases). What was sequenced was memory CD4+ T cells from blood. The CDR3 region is CASKRGNPYNSPLHF. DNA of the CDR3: TGTGCCAGCAAGAGGGGGAACCCCTATAATTCACCCCTCCACTTT.